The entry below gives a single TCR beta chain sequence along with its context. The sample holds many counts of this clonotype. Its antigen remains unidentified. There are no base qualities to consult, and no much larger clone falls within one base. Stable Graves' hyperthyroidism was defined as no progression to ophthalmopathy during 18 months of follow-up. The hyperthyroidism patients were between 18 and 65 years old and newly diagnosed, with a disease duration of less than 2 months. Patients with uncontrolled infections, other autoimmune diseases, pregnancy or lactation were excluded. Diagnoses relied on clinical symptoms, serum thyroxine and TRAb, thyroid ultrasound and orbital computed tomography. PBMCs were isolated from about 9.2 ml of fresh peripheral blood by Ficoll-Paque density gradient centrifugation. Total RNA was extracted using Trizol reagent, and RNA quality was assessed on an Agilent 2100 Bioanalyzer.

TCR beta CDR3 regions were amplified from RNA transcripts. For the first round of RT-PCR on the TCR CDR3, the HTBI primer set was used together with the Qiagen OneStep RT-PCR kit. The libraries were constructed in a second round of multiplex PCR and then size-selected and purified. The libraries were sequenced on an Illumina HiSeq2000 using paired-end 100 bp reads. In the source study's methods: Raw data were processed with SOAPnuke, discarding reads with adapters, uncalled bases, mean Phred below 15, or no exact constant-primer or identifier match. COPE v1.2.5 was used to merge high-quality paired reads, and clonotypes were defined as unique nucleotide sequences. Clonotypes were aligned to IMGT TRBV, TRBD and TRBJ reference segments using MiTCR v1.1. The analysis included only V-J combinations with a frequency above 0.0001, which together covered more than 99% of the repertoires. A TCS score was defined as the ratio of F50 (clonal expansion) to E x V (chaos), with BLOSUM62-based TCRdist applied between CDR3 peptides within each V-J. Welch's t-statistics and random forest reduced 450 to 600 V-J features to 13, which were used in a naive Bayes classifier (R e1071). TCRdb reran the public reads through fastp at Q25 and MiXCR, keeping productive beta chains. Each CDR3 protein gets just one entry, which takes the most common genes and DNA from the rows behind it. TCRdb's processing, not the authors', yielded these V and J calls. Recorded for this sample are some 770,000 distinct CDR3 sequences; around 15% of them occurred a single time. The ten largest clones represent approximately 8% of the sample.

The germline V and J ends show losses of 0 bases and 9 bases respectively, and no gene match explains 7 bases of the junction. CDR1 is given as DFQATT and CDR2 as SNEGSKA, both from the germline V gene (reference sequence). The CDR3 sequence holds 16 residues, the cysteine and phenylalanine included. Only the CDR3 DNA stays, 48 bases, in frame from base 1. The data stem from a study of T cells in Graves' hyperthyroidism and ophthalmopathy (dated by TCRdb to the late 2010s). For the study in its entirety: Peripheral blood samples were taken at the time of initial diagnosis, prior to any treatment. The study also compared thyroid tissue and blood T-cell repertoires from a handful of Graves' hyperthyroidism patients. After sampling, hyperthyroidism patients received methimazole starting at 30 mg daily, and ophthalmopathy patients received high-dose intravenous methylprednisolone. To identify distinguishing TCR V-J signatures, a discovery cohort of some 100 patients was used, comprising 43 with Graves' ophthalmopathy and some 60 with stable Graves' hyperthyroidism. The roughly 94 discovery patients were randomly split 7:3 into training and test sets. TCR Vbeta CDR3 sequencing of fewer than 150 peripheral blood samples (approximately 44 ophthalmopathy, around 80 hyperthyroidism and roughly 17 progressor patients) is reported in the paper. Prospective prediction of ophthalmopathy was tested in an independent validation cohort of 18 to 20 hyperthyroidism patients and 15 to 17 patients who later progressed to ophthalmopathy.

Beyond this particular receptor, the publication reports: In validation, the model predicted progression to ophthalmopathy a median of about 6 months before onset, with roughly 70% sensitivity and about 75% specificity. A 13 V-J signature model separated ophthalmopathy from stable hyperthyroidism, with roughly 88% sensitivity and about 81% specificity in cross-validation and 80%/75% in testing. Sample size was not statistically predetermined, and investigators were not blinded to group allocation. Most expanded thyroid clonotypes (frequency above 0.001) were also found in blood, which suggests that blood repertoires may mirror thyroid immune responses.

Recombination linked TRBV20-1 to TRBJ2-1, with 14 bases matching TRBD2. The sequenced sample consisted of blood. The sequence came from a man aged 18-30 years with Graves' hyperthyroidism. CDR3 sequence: CSARDGTSGSRSEQFF. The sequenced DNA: TGCAGTGCTAGAGATGGGACTAGCGGGAGCAGGAGTGAGCAGTTCTTC.